The sequence of this T cell receptor (beta chain) was determined in a study of cytomegalovirus exposure and HLA in healthy donors. The CDR3 length is 14 residues. Germline V gene sequence: CDR1 MNHNS, CDR2 SASEGT. V lost 4 bases and J lost 7; bases outside the gene matches: 6. Researchers ran the PCR with 60 Vbeta and 13 Jbeta primers. The assay was immunoSEQ multiplex PCR, and TCRdb's table has in-frame clones only and misses some. The sample includes more than 140,000 clones, around 80% of them seen just once. Concerning this clone: Its antigen is undetermined.

Whole-study results and caveats: In vitro experiments confirmed that three CMV-associated chains were specific for CMV antigens. Previous analysis showed most TCR beta V segments were productive about 87% or about 30% of the time. Presence/absence results assume similar sequencing depth per donor, which may not hold.

The source of this sequence is a man in his forties in good health and CMV-seronegative. The chain links TRBV6-1 to TRBJ2-5, with TRBD2 identical over 10 bases. The specimen sequenced was PBMCs. The CDR3: CASSATSGAGTQYF. The CDR3 DNA reads TGTGCCAGCAGTGCCACTAGCGGGGCAGGGACCCAGTACTTC.